The source of this TCR beta chain is a study of T-cell memory formation after mild COVID-19. A single record per CDR3 protein comes from TCRdb applying MiXCR to the 5' RACE reads. The table includes fewer than 600,000 distinct CDR3 sequences, less than 25% detected once. In its sample, this clonotype was seen a few times. Trimming removed 4 bases at V and 3 bases at J, with 11 bases between. CDR3 size: 14 residues. Germline CDR1 is KGHDR and CDR2 is SFDVKD. V is TRBV24-1 and J is TRBJ2-5, with unresolved D. Material: PBMCs or a T cell subset sorted from them (not recorded which). The TCR originated in an adult woman who had mild COVID-19 (a few samples of this study predate the infection). Cell type and time point are not known. The DNA of the CDR3 is TGTGCCACCAGTGAGCAAGGTACCAAAGAGACCCAGTACTTC. Translated: CATSEQGTKETQYF.